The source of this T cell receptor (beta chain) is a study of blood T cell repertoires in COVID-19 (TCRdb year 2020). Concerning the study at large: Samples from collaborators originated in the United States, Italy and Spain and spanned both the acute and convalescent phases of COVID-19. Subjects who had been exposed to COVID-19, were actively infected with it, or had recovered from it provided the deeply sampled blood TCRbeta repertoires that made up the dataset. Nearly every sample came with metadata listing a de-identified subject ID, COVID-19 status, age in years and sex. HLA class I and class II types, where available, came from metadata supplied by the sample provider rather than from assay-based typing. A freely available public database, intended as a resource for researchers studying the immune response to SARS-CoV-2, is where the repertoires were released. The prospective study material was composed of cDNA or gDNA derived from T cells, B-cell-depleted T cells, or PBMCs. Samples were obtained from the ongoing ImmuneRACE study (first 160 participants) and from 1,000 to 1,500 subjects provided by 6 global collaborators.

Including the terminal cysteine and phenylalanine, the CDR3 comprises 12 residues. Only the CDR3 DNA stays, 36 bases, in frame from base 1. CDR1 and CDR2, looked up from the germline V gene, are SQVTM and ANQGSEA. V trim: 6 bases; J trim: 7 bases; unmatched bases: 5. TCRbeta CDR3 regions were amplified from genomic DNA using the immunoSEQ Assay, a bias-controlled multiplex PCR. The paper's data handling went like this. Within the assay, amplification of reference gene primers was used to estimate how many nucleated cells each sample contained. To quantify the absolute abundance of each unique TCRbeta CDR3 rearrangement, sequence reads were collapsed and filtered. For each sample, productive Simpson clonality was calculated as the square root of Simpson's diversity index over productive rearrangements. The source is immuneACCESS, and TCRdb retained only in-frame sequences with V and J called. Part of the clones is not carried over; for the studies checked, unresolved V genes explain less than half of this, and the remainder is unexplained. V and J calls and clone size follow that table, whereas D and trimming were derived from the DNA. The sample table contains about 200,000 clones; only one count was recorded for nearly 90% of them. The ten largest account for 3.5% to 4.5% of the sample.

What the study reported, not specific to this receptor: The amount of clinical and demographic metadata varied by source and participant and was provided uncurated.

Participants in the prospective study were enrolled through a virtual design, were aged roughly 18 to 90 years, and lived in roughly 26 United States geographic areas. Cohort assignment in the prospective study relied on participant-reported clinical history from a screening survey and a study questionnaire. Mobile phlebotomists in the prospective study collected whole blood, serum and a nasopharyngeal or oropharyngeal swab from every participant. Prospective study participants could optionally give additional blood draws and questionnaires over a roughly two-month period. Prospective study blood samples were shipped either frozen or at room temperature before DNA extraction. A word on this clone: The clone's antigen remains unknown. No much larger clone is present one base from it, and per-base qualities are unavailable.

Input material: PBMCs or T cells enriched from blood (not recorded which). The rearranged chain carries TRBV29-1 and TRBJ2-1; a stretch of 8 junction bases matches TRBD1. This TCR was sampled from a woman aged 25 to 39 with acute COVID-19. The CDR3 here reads CSVSDRVNEQFF. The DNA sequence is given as TGCAGCGTATCGGACAGGGTGAATGAGCAGTTCTTC.